This TCR beta chain was identified during a study of cytomegalovirus exposure and HLA in healthy donors. CDR1 and CDR2 from the germline V gene are MNHNS and SASEGT. This CDR3 comprises 15 residues. Unmatched junction bases numbered 11, after V lost 5 bases and J lost 9 bases. The PCR ran on 60 Vbeta and 13 Jbeta primers. The repertoire was sequenced with immunoSEQ multiplex PCR; TCRdb's copy has only in-frame clones and lacks some. Of 100,000 to 150,000 clones detected, around 77% appear once; the ten largest clones hold roughly 4%. The receptor was isolated from a human donor in good health. The sequencing sample was made of PBMCs. V usage is TRBV6-1 and J usage is TRBJ2-1; 9 bases map to TRBD2. This CDR3 reads CASSFGLAGKGEQFF. In nucleotides, the CDR3 is TGTGCCAGCAGTTTTGGGCTAGCGGGAAAGGGTGAGCAGTTCTTC.